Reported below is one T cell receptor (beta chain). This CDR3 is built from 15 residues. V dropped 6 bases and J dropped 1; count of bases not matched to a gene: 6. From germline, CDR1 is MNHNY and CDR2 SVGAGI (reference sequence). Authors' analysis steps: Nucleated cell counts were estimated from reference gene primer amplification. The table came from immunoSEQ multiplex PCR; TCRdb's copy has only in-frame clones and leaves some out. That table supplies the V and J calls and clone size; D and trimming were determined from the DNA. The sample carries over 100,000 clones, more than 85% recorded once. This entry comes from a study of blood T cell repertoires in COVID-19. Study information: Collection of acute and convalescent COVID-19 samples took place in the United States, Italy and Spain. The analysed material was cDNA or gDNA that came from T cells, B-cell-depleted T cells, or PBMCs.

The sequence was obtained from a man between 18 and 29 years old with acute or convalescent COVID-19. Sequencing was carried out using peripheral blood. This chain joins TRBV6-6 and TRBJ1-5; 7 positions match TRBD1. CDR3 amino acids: CASSSGQISNQPQHF. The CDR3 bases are TGTGCCAGCAGCTCGGGACAGATAAGCAATCAGCCCCAGCATTTT.